This T cell receptor beta chain was retrieved from a study of monozygotic twins with cystic fibrosis. The study, taken as a whole, reports: Age, concordance and disease severity did not associate with shared CDR3 numbers. Monozygotic CF twin pairs shared significantly more nucleotide-identical clonotypes than unrelated CF individuals did.

Using immunoSEQ multiplex PCR, the repertoire was profiled, and TCRdb retains in-frame clones only, with some absent. The table records 25,000 to 30,000 clones, about 82% of them present only once. The CDR3 is made up of 11 amino acids. The germline gives CDR1 MDHEN, CDR2 SYDVKM. V was shortened by 5 bases and J by 8 bases, with 9 bases between the two germline ends. This clone has only one observation. Its antigen is not known. Sequencing was performed on blood. V is TRBV28 and J is TRBJ1-2; D gene uncertain. The sequence derives from a girl aged 2-10 years with cystic fibrosis. CDR3 in DNA: TGTGCCAGCAGTCTAGAAGACGGCTACACCTTC. Protein sequence: CASSLEDGYTF.